These 28 T cell receptor beta chains were all obtained from the same sample, sequenced in a study of blood T cell repertoires in COVID-19. Data came from immunoSEQ multiplex PCR; TCRdb stores just in-frame clones and leaves some out. The profile shows around 330,000 clones, roughly 89% of them singletons. The specimen was PBMCs or T cells enriched from blood (not recorded which). The receptors originated from a man aged 55 to 69 who had recovered from COVID-19.

This clone was found once. CDR3 residues: CASSPRGGGQETQYF. The CDR3 bases are TGTGCCAGCAGCCCCAGGGGCGGGGGGCAGGAGACCCAGTACTTC. This rearrangement joins TRBV3-1 (or the pseudogene TRBV3-2) to TRBJ2-5, with 8 bases matching TRBD2. This CDR3 comprises 15 residues. With V trimmed by 4 bases and J by 5 bases, 9 bases remained unmatched. CDR1 and CDR2 from the germline V gene are LGHDT and YNNKEL (reference sequence).

V gene TRBV5-4 combines with J gene TRBJ2-7; TRBD2 agrees at 7 bases. Germline assignment: CDR1 SGHNT and CDR2 YYREEE (reference sequence). This CDR3 contains 13 residues. With 4 bases clipped from V and 4 bases from J, the junction kept 5 bases outside the gene matches. The CDR3, as DNA: TGTGCCAGCAGCCCCGGGGGGAAGTACGAGCAGTACTTC. Translation: CASSPGGKYEQYF.

The genes are TRBV5-8 and TRBJ2-1, with 7 bases that match TRBD2. Per germline, CDR1 SGHTS and CDR2 YDEGEE. The CDR3 is made up of 16 amino acids. V lost 0 bases, J lost 4 bases, and 7 bases stayed unmatched. The CDR3: CASSLGQTSRYNEQFF. The CDR3 DNA follows: TGTGCCAGCAGCTTGGGTCAGACTAGCAGGTACAATGAGCAGTTCTTC.

V is TRBV18 and J is TRBJ1-1, with D possibly matching TRBD1 (6 bases). This CDR3 contains 13 residues. Trimming took 6 bases from V and 1 from J, leaving 9 bases between them. CDR1 KGHSH and CDR2 LQKENI come from the germline V gene. Here the CDR3 reads CASSSDRNTEAFF. For the CDR3, the DNA is TGTGCCAGCTCCTCGGACAGGAACACTGAAGCTTTCTTT.

This chain connects TRBV7-3 to TRBJ2-3; a weak D match, TRBD1 (5 bases). Germline loops: CDR1 SGHTA, CDR2 FQGTGA. The CDR3 sequence is 14 residues long. Trimming pared 2 bases from V and 3 bases from J, leaving 9 bases between. As DNA, the CDR3 is TGTGCCAGCAGCTTACGCGACAGAACAGATACGCAGTATTTT. This translates into CASSLRDRTDTQYF. Supplemented by reference TRBV7-3 and TRBJ2-3, the full variable domain reads GAGVSQTPSNKVTEKGKYVELRCDPISGHTALYWYRQSLGQGPEFLIYFQGTGAADDSGLPNDRFFAVRPEGSVSTLKIQRTERGDSAVYLCASSLRDRTDTQYFGPGTRLTVL.

The CDR3 bases are TGTGCCAGCAGCTCACAGGGGTCCGGTAGTTACTCACCCCTCCACTTT. Protein: CASSSQGSGSYSPLHF. V usage is TRBV9 and J usage is TRBJ1-6; TRBD1 matches at 7 bases. Germline V gene data show CDR1 as SGDLS and CDR2 as YYNGEE. The CDR3 has 16 amino acids. Trimming cost V 4 bases and J 10 bases; bases outside gene matches: 14.

This clone was seen a single time. J is TRBJ2-7 and V is TRBV6-5, with TRBD2 matching 14 bases. The CDR3 length is 15 residues. The V gene's germline CDR1 is MNHEY and CDR2 SVGAGI. The V gene end was trimmed by 6 bases and the J gene end by 5 bases; junction bases not matched to a gene: 6. The CDR3 here is CASSPVTSGRDEQYF. The CDR3 coding sequence is TGTGCCAGCAGCCCCGTGACTAGCGGGAGGGACGAGCAGTACTTC.

The chain recombines TRBV28 with TRBJ1-5, with no clear D. Trimming removed 3 bases from V and 6 bases from J, with 12 bases in between. Germline V gene sequence: CDR1 MDHEN, CDR2 SYDVKM. The CDR3 is made up of 14 amino acids. The CDR3 DNA reads as TGTGCCAGCAGTTTGTCCGGTAGCGTTCAGCCCCAGCATTTT. This translates into CASSLSGSVQPQHF.

The chain employs TRBV5-1 and TRBJ2-2; 10 bases agree with TRBD1. CDR3 length: 15 residues. CDR1 and CDR2 (germline): SGHRS, YFSETQ. The J segment lost 2 bases and the V segment lost 3 bases, leaving 1 base of the junction unmatched. The CDR3 region is CASSWDRGNTGELFF. The DNA for the CDR3 is TGCGCCAGCAGCTGGGACAGGGGCAACACCGGGGAGCTGTTTTTT.

J is TRBJ2-7 and V is TRBV5-1; maybe TRBD1 (5 bases). The CDR3 loop spans 14 amino acids. Germline V gene sequence: CDR1 SGHRS, CDR2 YFSETQ. The V end lost 4 bases, the J end lost 4 bases, and 15 bases lay between the germline ends. The CDR3 region is CASSRGQSLYEQYF. The CDR3 DNA reads TGCGCCAGCAGCAGAGGACAAAGTTTATACGAGCAGTACTTC.

Worth noting for this clone: The sample has other DNA sequences that encode this CDR3 too. The V and J genes are TRBV9 and TRBJ2-1, with D hard to call. The V gene lost 4 bases and the J gene lost 0 bases, with 8 bases spanning the gap. The germline CDR1 and CDR2 sequences are SGDLS and YYNGEE. The CDR3 covers 14 residues. The CDR3 DNA sequence: TGTGCCAGCAGCCCCCTAGGCTCCTACAATGAGCAGTTCTTC. Protein: CASSPLGSYNEQFF. Variable domain in full (rest from reference TRBV9 and TRBJ2-1): DSGVTQTPKHLITATGQRVTLRCSPRSGDLSVYWYQQSLDQGLQFLIQYYNGEERAKGNILERFSAQQFPDLHSELNLSSLELGDSALYFCASSPLGSYNEQFFGPGTRLTVL.

The chain recombines TRBV2 with TRBJ2-5; D possibly corresponds to TRBD1 (6 bases). Between the trimmed V and J ends, which lost 7 bases and 5 bases, there was a span of 17 bases. Germline CDR1 SNHLY, CDR2 FYNNEI. This CDR3 is 14 amino acids long. CDR3 nucleotide sequence: TGTGCCAGCAACTCACAGGGTGGTGGCGAGACCCAGTACTTC. Translated, it gives CASNSQGGGETQYF.

The CDR3 is CASSVGQSGTEAFF. CDR3 nucleotide sequence: TGTGCCAGCTCAGTGGGACAGTCGGGCACTGAAGCTTTCTTT. The genes are TRBV18 and TRBJ1-1, with 7 bases lining up with TRBD1. With V trimmed by 5 bases and J by 4 bases, 7 bases remained unmatched. The germline V gene encodes CDR1 KGHSH and CDR2 LQKENI. This CDR3 has 14 residues. Variable domain in full (rest from reference TRBV18 and TRBJ1-1): NAGVMQNPRHLVRRRGQEARLRCSPMKGHSHVYWYRQLPEEGLKFMVYLQKENIIDESGMPKERFSAEFPKEGPSILRIQQVVRGDSAAYFCASSVGQSGTEAFFGQGTRLTVV.

The chain links TRBV19 to TRBJ1-6, with D possibly TRBD1 on 5 matching bases. The V end lost 5 bases, the J end lost 9 bases, and 20 bases lay between the germline ends. The CDR3 extends over 16 amino acids. The germline CDR1 and CDR2 sequences are LNHDA and SQIVND (reference sequence). The CDR3 DNA is TGTGCCAGTAGTTCGAGGACATCTCTGTTGGGTTCACCCCTCCACTTT. The encoded protein is CASSSRTSLLGSPLHF.

This clone was observed a single time. The V and J genes are TRBV5-1 and TRBJ2-2, with unresolved D. Between the trimmed V and J ends, which lost 7 bases and 6 bases, there was a span of 16 bases. The length of the CDR3 is 14 residues. The germline V gene has CDR1 SGHRS and CDR2 YFSETQ. In DNA form, the CDR3 reads TGCGCCAGCGGGCCCACGGTAGAGTCCGGGGAGCTGTTTTTT. Translated, it gives CASGPTVESGELFF.

The chain joins TRBV3-1 (or the pseudogene TRBV3-2) to TRBJ1-4; D is unresolved. CDR3 length: 15 residues. Looked up from germline, CDR1 is LGHDT and CDR2 is YNNKEL (reference sequence). V was cut by 2 bases and J by 1 base, with 8 bases left in between. In nucleotides, the CDR3 is TGTGCCAGCAGCCAATTGTTGAGAACTAATGAAAAACTGTTTTTT. This encodes CASSQLLRTNEKLFF.

The chain links TRBV5-1 to TRBJ2-1; TRBD2 aligns across 8 bases. With V trimmed by 2 bases and J by 1 base, 2 bases remained unmatched. The CDR3 has 15 amino acids. Germline CDR1 reads SGHRS; CDR2 reads YFSETQ. The CDR3 loop reads CASSLAGDSYNEQFF. The CDR3, as DNA: TGCGCCAGCAGCTTAGCGGGAGATTCCTACAATGAGCAGTTCTTC.

V usage is TRBV19 and J usage is TRBJ1-6; D is undetermined. The germline V gene has CDR1 LNHDA and CDR2 SQIVND (reference sequence). The CDR3 length is 13 residues. Trimming took 11 bases from V and 8 from J, leaving 16 bases between them. CDR3 residues: CAARAGEYSPLHF. CDR3 bases: TGTGCCGCGAGGGCGGGAGAGTATTCACCCCTCCACTTT.

The chain employs TRBV7-6 and TRBJ2-2; TRBD2 aligns across 13 bases. The germline CDR1 and CDR2 sequences are SGHVS and FNYEAQ. This CDR3 contains 18 residues. V was clipped by 5 bases and J by 4 bases; unmatched bases: 10. The CDR3 bases are TGTGCCAGCAGCGCCGGACTAGCGGGAGCGACGGGCACCGGGGAGCTGTTTTTT. It is translated as CASSAGLAGATGTGELFF. The whole variable domain, remainder taken from reference TRBV7-6 and TRBJ2-2, is GAGVSQSPRYKVTKRGQDVALRCDPISGHVSLYWYRQALGQGPEFLTYFNYEAQQDKSGLPNDRFSAERPEGSISTLTIQRTEQRDSAMYRCASSAGLAGATGTGELFFGEGSRLTVL.

The rearrangement joins TRBV2 to TRBJ2-1, with D maybe TRBD1 (6 bases). Looked up from germline, CDR1 is SNHLY and CDR2 is FYNNEI. The length of the CDR3 is 13 residues. Trimming pared 7 bases from V and 6 bases from J, leaving 13 bases between. CDR3 sequence reads: CASKLEQGNEQFF. In DNA, the CDR3 is TGTGCCAGCAAACTCGAACAGGGCAATGAGCAGTTCTTC.

V is TRBV7-9 and J is TRBJ1-5, with 8 bases matching TRBD1. The V segment lost 5 bases and the J segment 5 bases; nucleotides outside the gene matches: 5. The CDR3 runs to 14 residues. Germline V CDR1 and CDR2: SEHNR, FQNEAQ (reference sequence). The CDR3 bases are TGTGCCAGCAGCCGGACAGGGCCATATCAGCCCCAGCATTTT. Translated: CASSRTGPYQPQHF. Using reference TRBV7-9 and TRBJ1-5 for the parts outside the CDR3, the full variable domain is DTGVSQNPRHKITKRGQNVTFRCDPISEHNRLYWYRQTLGQGPEFLTYFQNEAQLEKSRLLSDRFSAERPKGSFSTLEIQRTEQGDSAMYLCASSRTGPYQPQHFGDGTRLSIL.

The chain links TRBV5-1 to TRBJ2-2, with D tentatively TRBD2 (5 bases). The CDR3 covers 16 residues. Germline CDR1 reads SGHRS; CDR2 reads YFSETQ. V lost 4 bases and J lost 9, with 22 bases in between. The CDR3 nucleotides are TGCGCCAGCAGCGAGGATGGGCCCCGGGGTTCCCGGGAGCTGTTTTTT. It codes for CASSEDGPRGSRELFF.

This rearrangement joins TRBV6-2 or TRBV6-3 to TRBJ1-1; the D gene is possibly TRBD1 (5 bases). The CDR3 contains 13 residues. Trimming left V 5 bases short and J 4 bases short, with 11 bases between. The V gene's germline CDR1 is MNHEY and CDR2 SVGEGT. The CDR3: CASSGQGVTEAFF. CDR3 nucleotides: TGTGCCAGCAGTGGACAAGGAGTCACTGAAGCTTTCTTT.

The chain combines TRBV5-1 with TRBJ1-4, with 7 bases fitting TRBD1. The CDR3 runs 15 residues. The germline CDR1 and CDR2 sequences are SGHRS and YFSETQ. Germline trimming cut 3 bases from V and 1 base from J; bases unmatched to any gene: 3. The CDR3 here is CASSWGDRTNEKLFF. DNA for the CDR3: TGCGCCAGCAGCTGGGGGGACAGAACTAATGAAAAACTGTTTTTT.

J is TRBJ2-7 and V is TRBV5-4; 7 nucleotides align to TRBD1. The V segment lost 3 bases and the J segment 1 base; nucleotides outside the gene matches: 4. In germline, CDR1 is SGHNT, CDR2 YYREEE (reference sequence). The CDR3 is made up of 14 amino acids. CDR3 in amino acids: CASSSRDSSYEQYF. DNA for the CDR3: TGTGCCAGCAGCTCCCGGGACAGTTCCTACGAGCAGTACTTC.

The DNA for the CDR3 is TGTGCCAGCAGCGTGGGACAGGGGGGGAATGAAAAACTGTTTTTT. It codes for CASSVGQGGNEKLFF. This chain joins TRBV7-6 and TRBJ1-4; 11 bases align to TRBD1. J lost 5 bases, V lost 5 bases, and 4 bases had no gene match. Germline V gene lookup returns CDR1 SGHVS and CDR2 FNYEAQ. The CDR3 is made up of 15 amino acids. Full variable domain (rest looked up from reference TRBV7-6 and TRBJ1-4): GAGVSQSPRYKVTKRGQDVALRCDPISGHVSLYWYRQALGQGPEFLTYFNYEAQQDKSGLPNDRFSAERPEGSISTLTIQRTEQRDSAMYRCASSVGQGGNEKLFFGSGTQLSVL.

The J gene is TRBJ2-7, the V gene TRBV28; 8 bases are a match to TRBD2. This CDR3 comprises 17 residues. Germline values: CDR1 MDHEN, CDR2 SYDVKM. V lost 4 bases, J lost 4 bases, and 15 bases stayed unmatched. CDR3 residues: CASSSHGESGRRYEQYF. The CDR3 DNA follows: TGTGCCAGCAGTTCCCATGGAGAAAGCGGGAGAAGGTACGAGCAGTACTTC.

The chain carries TRBV6-5 and TRBJ1-2; no clear D gene. The V and J ends lost 1 base and 7 bases respectively, with 13 bases between them. There are 14 residues in the CDR3. Germline assignment: CDR1 MNHEY and CDR2 SVGAGI. The CDR3 sequence: CASSYFFGESGYTF. In DNA form, the CDR3 reads TGTGCCAGCAGTTACTTTTTCGGGGAGAGTGGCTACACCTTC.